These 8 T cell receptor beta chains originate from one sample sequenced in a study of cytomegalovirus exposure and HLA in healthy donors. PCR used 60 Vbeta primers and 13 Jbeta primers. Repertoires were generated with immunoSEQ multiplex PCR, while TCRdb's copy carries only in-frame clones and drops some. Among 300,000 or so clones, approximately 84% were seen once, and the ten largest hold more than 1.5%. Sequenced: PBMCs. The source of these receptors is a woman in her thirties or forties in good health and CMV-seropositive.

This chain joins TRBV5-5 and TRBJ1-4, with D unclear. The V end was cut by 4 bases, the J end by 4 bases, with 14 bases between. CDR3 length equals 15 residues. CDR1 is SGHKS and CDR2 is YYEKEE in the germline V gene (reference sequence). Written as DNA, the CDR3 is TGTGCCAGCAGCCGCTCCACAGACCGTAATGAAAAACTGTTTTTT. It is translated as CASSRSTDRNEKLFF.

The J gene is TRBJ2-1, the V gene TRBV30; 9 positions match TRBD1. From germline, CDR1 is GTSNPN and CDR2 SVGIG (reference sequence). V was clipped by 7 bases and J by 3 bases; unmatched bases: 4. The CDR3 has 13 residues. The CDR3 coding sequence is TGTGCCTTGGGGGACAGGGTCTACAATGAGCAGTTCTTC. Protein: CALGDRVYNEQFF.

The rearrangement joins TRBV28 to TRBJ2-3, with 9 bases lining up with TRBD1. Germline V gene data show CDR1 as MDHEN and CDR2 as SYDVKM. CDR3 length: 14 amino acids. V dropped 3 bases and J dropped 4; count of bases not matched to a gene: 2. Written as DNA, the CDR3 is TGTGCCAGCAGTTTCCGGACAGGGGCAGATACGCAGTATTTT. Encoded protein: CASSFRTGADTQYF.

The CDR3 protein is CASSPLTGRSGNTIYF. In DNA, the CDR3 is TGTGCCAGCAGCCCGCTCACAGGGCGCTCTGGAAACACCATATATTTT. V usage is TRBV6-8 and J usage is TRBJ1-3, with D perhaps matching TRBD1 (6 bases). V lost 6 bases and J 0 bases, leaving 15 bases between the germline ends. The length of the CDR3 is 16 residues. CDR1 is MNHGY, CDR2 SAAAGT, per germline.

The V and J genes are TRBV7-2 and TRBJ2-2; 9 bases are a match to TRBD2. CDR1 SGHTA and CDR2 FQGNSA come from the germline V gene. J was trimmed by 5 bases and V by 4 bases; bases with no gene match: 11. The CDR3 sequence is 17 residues long. DNA for the CDR3: TGTGCCAGCAGCTCGTCTGCGGGAGGGCGTCGTACCGGGGAGCTGTTTTTT. Protein product: CASSSSAGGRRTGELFF.

The chain uses TRBV7-6 and TRBJ2-7; D perhaps matches TRBD1 (7 bases). Between the trimmed V and J ends, which lost 5 bases and 0 bases, there was a span of 20 bases. There are 17 residues in the CDR3. Germline CDR1 SGHVS, CDR2 FNYEAQ. This CDR3 is CASSRRAGGYASYEQYF. DNA of the CDR3: TGTGCCAGCAGCCGTAGGGCAGGGGGGTACGCCTCCTACGAGCAGTACTTC.

This chain's CDR3 is CASSPGQGQGEQYF. The CDR3 DNA reads TGTGCCAGCAGCCCCGGACAGGGACAGGGGGAGCAGTACTTC. The gene calls are TRBV7-2 and TRBJ2-7, with 10 nucleotides matching TRBD1. The V segment lost 5 bases and the J segment 7 bases; nucleotides outside the gene matches: 8. The CDR3 extends over 14 amino acids. Germline CDR1 and CDR2: SGHTA and FQGNSA.

V gene TRBV28 combines with J gene TRBJ1-5, with unresolved D. Trimming removed 4 bases from V and 6 bases from J, with 16 bases in between. The CDR3 consists of 15 residues. Per germline, CDR1 MDHEN and CDR2 SYDVKM. CDR3: CASSSGEGVSQPQHF. The DNA for the CDR3 is TGTGCCAGCAGTTCCGGGGAGGGAGTGAGTCAGCCCCAGCATTTT.